The entry below gives a single T cell receptor beta chain sequence along with its context. No antigen is known for it. These data originate in a study of human versus mouse CDR3 diversity and MHC coevolution. Points from the study as a whole: iCHAO1 estimated the human TCR beta repertoire at 1.5 million to 2 million clonotypes. The lowest clonal inequality scores came from most of the three human donors.

The germline gives CDR1 SGHKS, CDR2 YYEKEE (reference sequence). This CDR3 contains 15 residues. V was cut by 1 base and J by 0 bases, with 8 bases left in between. The method was immunoSEQ multiplex PCR; TCRdb's version includes in-frame clones alone and lacks a portion of them. The sample yields around 74,000 clones, 85% to 95% seen once. This sequence joins TRBV5-5 and TRBJ1-5; D remains unclear. Sequencing was performed on naive CD4+ T cells from blood. The subset is: CD45RO-negative CD62L-positive naive CD4 T cells. The receptor was isolated from a person between 25 and 69 years old in good health. CDR3 sequence: CASSLIGNSNQPQHF. In nucleotides, the CDR3 is TGTGCCAGCAGCTTGATCGGTAATAGCAATCAGCCCCAGCATTTT.